This is a list of T cell receptor beta chains from one sample in a study of blood T cell repertoires in COVID-19. Clones were read by immunoSEQ multiplex PCR, and TCRdb kept only the in-frame ones, dropping some. The sample contains 100,000 to 150,000 clones, approximately 88% of which appear only once. The sample consisted of peripheral blood. These receptors were collected from a woman in her twenties or thirties who had recovered from COVID-19. Each CDR3 is given with its conserved first and last residue. Each record gives: J gene, clone size, CDR3 length, D gene, V gene, CDR3 DNA, CDR3 protein. A D gene is named only where the DNA matches it firmly. A clone size is listed for some rows: how often the clone was seen (once, few, many), or a class if it is expanded.

TRBJ2-1,.,13,.,TRBV19,TGTGCCAGTAGTATAAGCGGTTACAATGAGCAGTTCTTC,CASSISGYNEQFF
TRBJ2-3,.,16,TRBD2,TRBV4-1,TGCGCCAGCAGCCAAGAGAGGGCGGGGGGCACAGATACGCAGTATTTT,CASSQERAGGTDTQYF
TRBJ2-1,.,14,.,TRBV18,TGTGCCAGCTCACTCGGCGGAGCTTACAATGAGCAGTTCTTC,CASSLGGAYNEQFF
TRBJ2-7,few,15,TRBD1,TRBV3-1/TRBV3-2,TGTGCCAGCAGCCTAGCCCCGGGACAGCTCTACGAGCAGTACTTC,CASSLAPGQLYEQYF
TRBJ1-2,.,15,.,TRBV4-1,TGCGCCAGCAGCCAAGATCGGGGGGGATCCAATGGCTACACCTTC,CASSQDRGGSNGYTF
TRBJ1-2,once,13,TRBD1,TRBV5-1,TGCGCCAGCAGCTCGACAGGGGACTATGGCTACACCTTC,CASSSTGDYGYTF
TRBJ2-1,.,15,TRBD1,TRBV2,TGTGCCAGCAGCGACTCCGGGACAGGGCGCAATGAGCAGTTCTTC,CASSDSGTGRNEQFF
TRBJ2-1,.,14,.,TRBV25-1,TGTGCCAGCAGTGCGCACAGCTCCTACAATGAGCAGTTCTTC,CASSAHSSYNEQFF
TRBJ2-5,.,14,.,TRBV3-1/TRBV3-2,TGTGCCAGCAGCCAAGGGGGGCAATCGGAGACCCAGTACTTC,CASSQGGQSETQYF
TRBJ2-7,.,13,.,TRBV30,TGTGCCTGGAGTCGGGGTACCTTGGGGGAGCAGTACTTC,CAWSRGTLGEQYF
TRBJ2-2,.,14,.,TRBV19,TGTGCCAGTAGTAGATATCCTAGAGCCGGGGAGCTGTTTTTT,CASSRYPRAGELFF
TRBJ1-5,.,18,TRBD1,TRBV7-9,TGTGCCAGCAGCCCAGGACAGGGGGGGACATTGGGGCTTCAGCCCCAGCATTTT,CASSPGQGGTLGLQPQHF
TRBJ2-7,.,13,.,TRBV5-6,TGTGCCAGCAGCTGGGTAACAGGGAACGAGCAGTACTTC,CASSWVTGNEQYF
TRBJ1-2,.,15,.,TRBV4-1,TGCGCCAGCAGCCAAGTAATGGCCTTTGACTATGGCTACACCTTC,CASSQVMAFDYGYTF
TRBJ2-2,.,14,TRBD2,TRBV19,TGTGCCAGTAGTATTAGCGGGGGGGCCGGGGAGCTGTTTTTT,CASSISGGAGELFF
TRBJ1-1,.,13,TRBD1,TRBV12-3/TRBV12-4,TGTGCCAGCAGTTTCGACAGGGACACTGAAGCTTTCTTT,CASSFDRDTEAFF
TRBJ1-3,.,17,.,TRBV28,TGTGCCAGCAGCCGACTCCGGGACACTGCTAGTGGAAACACCATATATTTT,CASSRLRDTASGNTIYF
TRBJ1-6,few,13,.,TRBV5-4,TGTGCCAGCAGCTCAGAGCGGAATTCACCCCTCCACTTT,CASSSERNSPLHF
TRBJ1-5,.,15,TRBD1,TRBV18,TGTGCCAGCTCACCGTCAGGGGGATCCAATCAGCCCCAGCATTTT,CASSPSGGSNQPQHF
TRBJ2-1,.,15,.,TRBV27,TGTGCCAGCAGTTTTGGCGGAAATGTCCTCAATGAGCAGTTCTTC,CASSFGGNVLNEQFF
TRBJ1-1,.,13,TRBD1,TRBV19,TGTGCCAGTAGACCTCCAGGGACAGGTGAAGCTTTCTTT,CASRPPGTGEAFF
TRBJ2-1,once,13,.,TRBV5-1,TGCGCCAGCAGCTTGGAATTAGACAATGAGCAGTTCTTC,CASSLELDNEQFF
TRBJ1-2,.,15,TRBD1,TRBV6-5,TGTGCCAGCAGGGGGACAGGGGGCGCCCGCTATGGCTACACCTTC,CASRGTGGARYGYTF
TRBJ1-1,.,15,.,TRBV5-1,TGCGCCAGCAGCTATCAAACCCAGGGACTCACTGAAGCTTTCTTT,CASSYQTQGLTEAFF
TRBJ2-7,.,15,TRBD2,TRBV5-6,TGTGCCAGCAGCTTGGGGAGGACTAGCGGCTACGAGCAGTACTTC,CASSLGRTSGYEQYF
TRBJ2-7,.,16,TRBD1,TRBV14,TGTGCCAGCAGCCAGCTCGGGACAGGGAATACCTACGAGCAGTACTTC,CASSQLGTGNTYEQYF
TRBJ2-3,.,16,TRBD1,TRBV10-2,TGCGCCAGCAGATTCACAGGGGGGCCTAGCACAGATACGCAGTATTTT,CASRFTGGPSTDTQYF
TRBJ2-3,.,13,.,TRBV6-2/TRBV6-3,TGTGCCAGCAGTTATCTCGAGGGCGATACGCAGTATTTT,CASSYLEGDTQYF
TRBJ1-4,.,11,.,TRBV11-2,TGTGCCAGCAGCTTCGGTGAAAAACTGTTTTTT,CASSFGEKLFF
TRBJ2-7,.,17,.,TRBV15,TGTGCCACCAGCGGCCGGAAGGAAGGTCAGTTTGCGGGCGAGCAGTACTTC,CATSGRKEGQFAGEQYF
TRBJ2-2,.,13,.,TRBV6-5,TGTGCCAGCAGAGAGACGAACACCGGGGAGCTGTTTTTT,CASRETNTGELFF
TRBJ1-3,.,18,TRBD1,TRBV7-9,TGTGCCACCCGGGGGACAGGGCGAATAGATGATTCTGGAAACACCATATATTTT,CATRGTGRIDDSGNTIYF
TRBJ2-3,.,15,TRBD2,TRBV7-3,TGTGCCAGCAGCCAACTAGCGGGAGACGTATCTACGCAGTATTTT,CASSQLAGDVSTQYF
TRBJ2-7,.,13,TRBD1,TRBV2,TGTGCCAGAAGACCAGGGGGCGCGTACGAGCAGTACTTC,CARRPGGAYEQYF
TRBJ2-1,.,15,TRBD2,TRBV4-2,TGTGCCAGCAGCCAGGGGACTAGCGGACCCAATGAGCAGTTCTTC,CASSQGTSGPNEQFF
TRBJ2-3,.,16,TRBD2,TRBV27,TGTGCCAGCACCCCGAGAAGCGGGATACGCACAGATACGCAGTATTTT,CASTPRSGIRTDTQYF